One T cell receptor beta chain is described in this entry. The data originate from a study of blood T cell repertoires in COVID-19. Study overall: Collection of acute and convalescent COVID-19 samples took place in the United States, Italy and Spain.

The method was immunoSEQ multiplex PCR; TCRdb's version includes in-frame clones alone and lacks a portion of them. Here the sample spans roughly 220,000 clones, approximately 84% being singletons. Those enrolled, adults aged roughly 18 to 89 years, came from around 24 US areas. The CDR3 contains 12 residues. Germline V lookup: CDR1 SQVTM, CDR2 ANQGSEA. V lost 0 bases to trimming and J lost 11 bases; unmatched junction nucleotides: 5. The sequence derives from a middle-aged man who had recovered from COVID-19. V gene TRBV29-1 combines with J gene TRBJ1-1; 8 nucleotides line up with TRBD1. The specimen was PBMCs or T cells enriched from blood (not recorded which). The CDR3 here is CSVEETGTGAFF. Written as DNA, the CDR3 is TGCAGCGTTGAAGAGACTGGGACAGGTGCTTTCTTT.